The text below deals with one T cell receptor beta chain. The antigen is unknown. The data belong to a study of OX40 agonist ivuxolimab in advanced cancers. Study-level results: Partial responders at 0.1-3.0 mg/kg had among the lowest clonal expansion. At doses 0.1 to 3.0 mg/kg, CD4+ and CD8+ clones expanded.

Produced via immunoSEQ multiplex PCR; TCRdb's table is partial and in-frame only. The data contain approximately 38,000 clones, about 82% of them singletons. The V segment lost 6 bases and the J segment 7 bases; nucleotides outside the gene matches: 4. Germline V gene sequence: CDR1 MNHEY, CDR2 SVGAGI. CDR3 length: 12 residues. Sequenced here: CD4+ or CD8+ T cells sorted from blood, sampled in a trial of the OX40 agonist ivuxolimab. This chain connects TRBV6-5 to TRBJ1-2; 8 bases are a match to TRBD1. This sequence was found in an adult with an advanced solid tumor such as melanoma, head and neck, liver or kidney cancer. The CDR3 spells CASSQGASGYTF. The CDR3 DNA is TGTGCCAGCAGCCAGGGGGCGAGTGGCTACACCTTC.